A single sample is the source of the 6 T cell receptor beta chains below, sequenced in a study of OX40 agonist ivuxolimab in advanced cancers. Sequencing used immunoSEQ multiplex PCR; TCRdb keeps in-frame clones, though not all of them. The table has around 80,000 clones, about four fifths seen once. The material was CD4+ or CD8+ T cells sorted from blood, obtained in a trial of the OX40 agonist ivuxolimab. Every receptor here comes from an adult with an advanced solid tumor such as melanoma, head and neck, liver or kidney cancer.

The chain joins TRBV15 to TRBJ2-1, with 9 bases lining up with TRBD2. Germline V gives CDR1 LNHNV, CDR2 YYDKDF (reference sequence). This CDR3 has 16 residues. V was clipped by 0 bases and J by 8 bases; unmatched bases: 8. The CDR3 DNA follows: TGTGCCACCAGCAGAGATATGGCGGGAGGGCCATATGAGCAGTTCTTC. Its protein product is CATSRDMAGGPYEQFF.

This sequence joins TRBV7-2 and TRBJ2-5, with a tentative D call TRBD2 (6 bases). Germline loops: CDR1 SGHTA, CDR2 FQGNSA. V lost 0 bases, J lost 3 bases, and 14 bases lay in between. The CDR3 consists of 16 residues. The CDR3 nucleotides are TGTGCCAGCAGCTTAGCGGGCCAGCGGGCCAAAGAGACCCAGTACTTC. Amino acids: CASSLAGQRAKETQYF.

The V and J genes are TRBV14 and TRBJ2-3, with D unclear. V was cut by 1 base and J by 0 bases, with 11 bases left in between. Germline values: CDR1 SGHDN, CDR2 FVKESK. This CDR3 spans 16 amino acids. The CDR3 bases are TGTGCCAGCAGCCAAGGGCTTACGCCTAGCACAGATACGCAGTATTTT. It codes for CASSQGLTPSTDTQYF.

The J gene is TRBJ1-5, the V gene TRBV4-2; D gene ambiguous. Germline V CDR1 and CDR2: LGHNA, YNFKEQ. This CDR3 region has 15 residues. Deletions cut 3 bases from V and 0 bases from J, with 9 bases between. CDR3 DNA: TGTGCCAGCAGCCAGGATTTCGGTAGCAATCAGCCCCAGCATTTT. Protein: CASSQDFGSNQPQHF.

This chain joins TRBV5-1 and TRBJ2-7; no clear D gene. The V and J ends lost 2 bases and 5 bases respectively, with 14 bases between them. Looked up from germline, CDR1 is SGHRS and CDR2 is YFSETQ. The CDR3 is 14 residues long. DNA of the CDR3: TGCGCCAGCAGCTTCCTTTACCCAAGTCACGAGCAGTACTTC. Amino acid sequence: CASSFLYPSHEQYF.

The rearrangement joins TRBV6-6 to TRBJ2-4; 7 bases fit TRBD2. This CDR3 is 16 amino acids long. Germline values: CDR1 MNHNY, CDR2 SVGAGI (reference sequence). J gave up 3 bases and V 4 bases, and 9 bases lay outside the gene matches. The chain's CDR3 is CASSSGTTGGKNIQYF. CDR3 coding DNA: TGTGCCAGCAGTTCCGGGACCACGGGGGGCAAAAACATTCAGTACTTC.